This TCR beta chain was captured in a study of CD8 T cells in Susac syndrome. Random hexamers were used to reverse transcribe an amount of 0.5 to 1 ug RNA. Coverage of TCR beta CDR3 amplification by immunoSEQ multiplex PCR extended to 54 Vbeta and 13 Jbeta. TCRdb re-analysed the immunoSEQ multiplex PCR reads in MiXCR, keeping a single row per CDR3 protein. The profile shows 250,000 to 300,000 distinct CDR3 sequences, about 88% of them singletons. Germline CDR1 and CDR2: MRHNA and SNTAGT. V gave up 2 bases and J gave up 0 bases, with 5 bases separating them. The CDR3 consists of 15 residues. This clonotype showed up just a few times.

This receptor was taken from a human donor with multiple sclerosis. The J gene is TRBJ2-6, the V gene TRBV6-4; no definite D call. The specimen was CD8+ T cells from PBMCs. The CDR3 sequence is CASSDESSGANVLTF. The CDR3 DNA reads TGTGCCAGCAGTGACGAGAGCTCTGGGGCCAACGTCCTGACTTTC.